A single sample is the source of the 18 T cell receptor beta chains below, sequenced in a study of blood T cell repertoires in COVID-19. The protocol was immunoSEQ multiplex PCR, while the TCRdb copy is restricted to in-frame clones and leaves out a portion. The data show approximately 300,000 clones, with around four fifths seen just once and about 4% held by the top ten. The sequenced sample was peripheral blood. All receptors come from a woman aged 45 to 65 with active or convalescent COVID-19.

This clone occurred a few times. The CDR3 DNA is TGTGCCAGCAATCAGCGGGCGGGGGCCTCTGAGCAGTTCTTC. This encodes CASNQRAGASEQFF. The chain joins TRBV6-5 to TRBJ2-1; D might be TRBD2 (7 bases). Trimming left V 7 bases short and J 9 bases short, with 19 bases between. Germline V gene sequence: CDR1 MNHEY, CDR2 SVGAGI. CDR3 length equals 14 residues.

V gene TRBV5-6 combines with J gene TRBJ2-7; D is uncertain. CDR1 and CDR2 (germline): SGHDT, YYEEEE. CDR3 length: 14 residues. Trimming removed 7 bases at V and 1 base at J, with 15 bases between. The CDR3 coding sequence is TGTGCCAGCGCCACACGTACGACTTCCTACGAGCAGTACTTC. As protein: CASATRTTSYEQYF.

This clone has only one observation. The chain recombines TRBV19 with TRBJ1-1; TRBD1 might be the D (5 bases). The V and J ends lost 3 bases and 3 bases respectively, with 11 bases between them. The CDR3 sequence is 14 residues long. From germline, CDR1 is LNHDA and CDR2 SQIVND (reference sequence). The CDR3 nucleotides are TGTGCCAGTAGTATGACTGGGGGGTACACTGAAGCTTTCTTT. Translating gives CASSMTGGYTEAFF.

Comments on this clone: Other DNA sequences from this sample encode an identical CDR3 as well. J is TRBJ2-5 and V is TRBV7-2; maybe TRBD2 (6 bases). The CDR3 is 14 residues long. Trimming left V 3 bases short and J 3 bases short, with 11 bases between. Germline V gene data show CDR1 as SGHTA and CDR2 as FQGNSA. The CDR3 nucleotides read TGTGCCAGCAGCTTTAATCGGGGGAAAGAGACCCAGTACTTC. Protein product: CASSFNRGKETQYF.

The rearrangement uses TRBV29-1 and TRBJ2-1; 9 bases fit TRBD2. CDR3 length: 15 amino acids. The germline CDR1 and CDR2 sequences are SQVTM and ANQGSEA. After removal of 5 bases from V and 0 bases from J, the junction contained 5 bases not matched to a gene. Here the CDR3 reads CSVSTSGVSYNEQFF. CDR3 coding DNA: TGCAGCGTTTCGACTAGCGGAGTCTCCTACAATGAGCAGTTCTTC.

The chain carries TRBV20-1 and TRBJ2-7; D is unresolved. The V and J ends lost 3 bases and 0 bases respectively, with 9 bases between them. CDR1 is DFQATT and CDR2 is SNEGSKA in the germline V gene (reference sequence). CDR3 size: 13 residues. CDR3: CSASLSSSYEQYF. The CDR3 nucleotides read TGCAGTGCTAGTCTTTCTAGCTCCTACGAGCAGTACTTC.

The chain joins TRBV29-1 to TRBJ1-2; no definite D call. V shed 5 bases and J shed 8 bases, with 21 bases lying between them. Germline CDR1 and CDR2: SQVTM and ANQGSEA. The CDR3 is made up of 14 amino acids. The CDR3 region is CSVLHSLSVSGYTF. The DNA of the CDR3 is TGCAGCGTTCTACACAGCCTCTCGGTCTCGGGCTACACCTTC.

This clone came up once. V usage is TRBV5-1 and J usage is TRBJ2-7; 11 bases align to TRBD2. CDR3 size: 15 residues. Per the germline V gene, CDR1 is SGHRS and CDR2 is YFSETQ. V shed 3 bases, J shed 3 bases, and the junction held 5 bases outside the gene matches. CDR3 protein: CASSSSGTSGYEQYF. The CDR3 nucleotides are TGCGCCAGCAGCTCATCCGGGACTAGCGGCTACGAGCAGTACTTC.

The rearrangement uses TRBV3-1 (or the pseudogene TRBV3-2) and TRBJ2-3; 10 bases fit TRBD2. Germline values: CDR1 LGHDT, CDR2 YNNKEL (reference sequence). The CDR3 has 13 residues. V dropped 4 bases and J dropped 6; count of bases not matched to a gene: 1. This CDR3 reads CASSPGLADTQYF. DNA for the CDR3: TGTGCCAGCAGCCCGGGACTAGCGGATACGCAGTATTTT.

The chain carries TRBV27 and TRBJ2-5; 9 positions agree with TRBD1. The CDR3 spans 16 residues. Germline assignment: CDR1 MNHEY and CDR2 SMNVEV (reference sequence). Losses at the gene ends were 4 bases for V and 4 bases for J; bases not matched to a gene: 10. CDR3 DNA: TGTGCCAGCAGTTCCACAGGGGGCGCAAGGGGAGAGACCCAGTACTTC. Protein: CASSSTGGARGETQYF.

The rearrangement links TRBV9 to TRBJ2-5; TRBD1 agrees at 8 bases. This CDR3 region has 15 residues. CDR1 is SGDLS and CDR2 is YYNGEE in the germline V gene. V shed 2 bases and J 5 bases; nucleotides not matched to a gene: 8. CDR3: CASSVDRGPGETQYF. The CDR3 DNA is TGTGCCAGCAGCGTTGACAGGGGCCCCGGGGAGACCCAGTACTTC.

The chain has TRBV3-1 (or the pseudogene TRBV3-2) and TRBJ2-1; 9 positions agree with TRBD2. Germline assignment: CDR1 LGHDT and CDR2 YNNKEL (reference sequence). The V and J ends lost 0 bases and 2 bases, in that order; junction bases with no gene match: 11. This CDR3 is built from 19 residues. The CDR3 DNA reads TGTGCCAGCAGCCAAGAGCCGGGCGGGAGGGCTCGAACCTACAATGAGCAGTTCTTC. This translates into CASSQEPGGRARTYNEQFF.

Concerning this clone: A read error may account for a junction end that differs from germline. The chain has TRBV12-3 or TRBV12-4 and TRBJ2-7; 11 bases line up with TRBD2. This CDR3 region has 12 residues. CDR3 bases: TGTGCCAGCAGTTTAGTTTTGGGACTAGCGGATTTC. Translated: CASSLVLGLADF.

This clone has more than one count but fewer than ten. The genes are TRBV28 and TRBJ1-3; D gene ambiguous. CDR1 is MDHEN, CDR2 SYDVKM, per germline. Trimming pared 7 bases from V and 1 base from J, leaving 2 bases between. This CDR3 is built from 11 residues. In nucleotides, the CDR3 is TGTGCCAGCATATCTGGAAACACCATATATTTT. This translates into CASISGNTIYF.

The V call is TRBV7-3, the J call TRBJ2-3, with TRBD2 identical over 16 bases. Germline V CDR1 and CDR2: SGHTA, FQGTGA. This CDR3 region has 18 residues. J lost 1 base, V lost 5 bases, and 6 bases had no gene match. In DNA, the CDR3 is TGTGCCAGCAGCAAGGGACTAGCGGGAGGGCCCGGCACAGATACGCAGTATTTT. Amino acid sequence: CASSKGLAGGPGTDTQYF.

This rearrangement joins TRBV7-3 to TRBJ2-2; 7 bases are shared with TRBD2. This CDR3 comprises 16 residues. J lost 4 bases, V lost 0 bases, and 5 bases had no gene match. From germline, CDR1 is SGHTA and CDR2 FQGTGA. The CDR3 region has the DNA TGTGCCAGCAGCTTAACGGGACTACTTCTCACCGGGGAGCTGTTTTTT. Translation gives CASSLTGLLLTGELFF. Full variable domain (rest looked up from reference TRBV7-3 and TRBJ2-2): GAGVSQTPSNKVTEKGKYVELRCDPISGHTALYWYRQSLGQGPEFLIYFQGTGAADDSGLPNDRFFAVRPEGSVSTLKIQRTERGDSAVYLCASSLTGLLLTGELFFGEGSRLTVL.

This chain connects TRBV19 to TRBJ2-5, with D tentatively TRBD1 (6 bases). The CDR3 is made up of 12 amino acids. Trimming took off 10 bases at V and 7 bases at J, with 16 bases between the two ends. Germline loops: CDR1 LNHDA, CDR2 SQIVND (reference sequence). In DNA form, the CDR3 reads TGTGCCACGGGGCAGGGGCTGGTGACCCAGTACTTC. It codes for CATGQGLVTQYF.

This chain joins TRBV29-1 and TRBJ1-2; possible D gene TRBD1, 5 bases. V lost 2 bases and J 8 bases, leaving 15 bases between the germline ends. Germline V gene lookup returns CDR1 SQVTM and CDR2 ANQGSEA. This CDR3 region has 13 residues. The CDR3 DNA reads TGCAGCGTTGAACGTGTGTTGGGGCGAGGCTACACCTTC. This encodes CSVERVLGRGYTF. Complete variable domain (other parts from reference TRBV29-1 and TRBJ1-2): SAVISQKPSRDICQRGTSLTIQCQVDSQVTMMFWYRQQPGQSLTLIATANQGSEATYESGFVIDKFPISRPNLTFSTLTVSNMSPEDSSIYLCSVERVLGRGYTFGSGTRLTVV.